What follows are 31 T cell receptor beta chains derived from one specimen sequenced in a study of blood T cell repertoires in COVID-19. Here immunoSEQ multiplex PCR was the method, and the copy in TCRdb shows in-frame clones only, minus some. Altogether 200,000 to 250,000 clones are present, about 83% being singletons, with the ten largest covering roughly 1.3%. Sequencing used peripheral blood. Receptor source: a woman aged 30 to 39 with COVID-19, enrolled during active disease.

This sequence joins TRBV9 and TRBJ2-7; D perhaps matches TRBD2 (6 bases). Germline V lookup: CDR1 SGDLS, CDR2 YYNGEE. The CDR3 is made up of 15 amino acids. V was pared by 3 bases and J by 0 bases, with 13 bases between. The chain's CDR3 is CASSAGLHSSYEQYF. CDR3 nucleotide sequence: TGTGCCAGCAGCGCGGGACTCCACAGCTCCTACGAGCAGTACTTC.

The chain couples TRBV2 to TRBJ2-1, with TRBD1 matching over 10 bases. The CDR3 covers 14 residues. J gave up 6 bases and V 9 bases, and 8 bases lay outside the gene matches. Germline V gene data show CDR1 as SNHLY and CDR2 as FYNNEI. In DNA form, the CDR3 reads TGTGCCAGTAAAGGACAGGGGGGCCCCAATGAGCAGTTCTTC. Translated: CASKGQGGPNEQFF.

The V gene is TRBV4-1, the J gene TRBJ2-3, with 10 bases aligning to TRBD2. The J segment lost 6 bases and the V segment lost 4 bases, leaving 10 bases of the junction unmatched. Germline V lookup: CDR1 MGHRA, CDR2 YSYEKL. This CDR3 spans 16 amino acids. Here the CDR3 reads CASSLPWSGGEDTQYF. CDR3 nucleotide sequence: TGCGCCAGCAGCCTGCCTTGGAGCGGGGGGGAGGATACGCAGTATTTT.

In this sample, this clone turned up once. The chain joins TRBV5-1 to TRBJ2-2; D unclear. CDR3 size: 13 residues. Trimming took off 1 base at V and 3 bases at J, with 4 bases between the two ends. Germline loops: CDR1 SGHRS, CDR2 YFSETQ. The CDR3 loop reads CASSLRDTGELFF. The CDR3 DNA follows: TGCGCCAGCAGCTTGCGGGACACCGGGGAGCTGTTTTTT.

The rearrangement joins TRBV29-1 to TRBJ1-2, with 9 nucleotides matching TRBD1. In germline, CDR1 is SQVTM, CDR2 ANQGSEA. This CDR3 comprises 14 residues. The V gene end was trimmed by 6 bases and the J gene end by 4 bases; junction bases not matched to a gene: 9. DNA for the CDR3: TGCAGCGTGCCCTCAGGGGACAGGGCCTATGGCTACACCTTC. Protein product: CSVPSGDRAYGYTF.

This rearrangement joins TRBV9 to TRBJ1-2; D is ambiguous. CDR1 is SGDLS, CDR2 YYNGEE, per germline. The CDR3 extends over 14 amino acids. The V end lost 4 bases, the J end lost 2 bases, and 12 bases lay between the germline ends. The CDR3 loop is CASSPRGGNYGYTF. CDR3 nucleotide sequence: TGTGCCAGCAGCCCCCGGGGAGGGAACTATGGCTACACCTTC.

This sequence joins TRBV5-4 and TRBJ2-2; D may be TRBD2 (6 bases). The V gene's germline CDR1 is SGHNT and CDR2 YYREEE (reference sequence). CDR3 size: 15 residues. V dropped 4 bases and J dropped 3 bases, with 13 bases sitting between them. This CDR3 is CASSIWGLYTGELFF. CDR3 nucleotides: TGTGCCAGCAGCATATGGGGACTTTACACCGGGGAGCTGTTTTTT.

The chain uses TRBV3-1 (or the pseudogene TRBV3-2) and TRBJ1-2; D is unclear. From germline, CDR1 is LGHDT and CDR2 YNNKEL (reference sequence). V was trimmed by 1 base and J by 0 bases, leaving 12 bases between them. The CDR3 runs 16 residues. The CDR3 here is CASSQVLRGANYGYTF. The CDR3 DNA reads TGTGCCAGCAGCCAAGTTTTACGGGGAGCTAACTATGGCTACACCTTC.

CDR3 sequence (DNA): TGTGCCATCAGCCACAACAGGGGGAGTTCACCCCTCCACTTT. Translated: CAISHNRGSSPLHF. This rearrangement joins TRBV10-3 to TRBJ1-6; 8 bases are a match to TRBD1. This CDR3 spans 14 amino acids. Per the germline V gene, CDR1 is ENHRY and CDR2 is SYGVKD. Losses at the gene ends were 6 bases for V and 9 bases for J; bases not matched to a gene: 7.

V usage is TRBV13 and J usage is TRBJ2-3; possible D gene TRBD2, 6 bases. Trimming left V 2 bases short and J 0 bases short, with 9 bases between. Germline CDR1 is PRHDT and CDR2 is FYEKMQ (reference sequence). The CDR3 spans 15 residues. For the CDR3, the DNA is TGTGCCAGCAGCTTAAGACTAGAGAGCACAGATACGCAGTATTTT. Its translation is CASSLRLESTDTQYF.

A remark on this clone: This sample also contains other DNA sequences that code for the same CDR3. The chain joins TRBV7-3 to TRBJ1-1; possible D gene TRBD1, 6 bases. CDR1 is SGHTA, CDR2 FQGTGA, per germline. Trimming removed 5 bases at V and 5 bases at J, with 12 bases between. The CDR3 contains 13 residues. The CDR3 here is CASSLTGGTEAFF. The CDR3 bases are TGTGCCAGCAGCCTGACAGGTGGGACTGAAGCTTTCTTT. The full variable domain, in which reference TRBV7-3 and TRBJ1-1 provide the parts outside the CDR3, is GAGVSQTPSNKVTEKGKYVELRCDPISGHTALYWYRQSLGQGPEFLIYFQGTGAADDSGLPNDRFFAVRPEGSVSTLKIQRTERGDSAVYLCASSLTGGTEAFFGQGTRLTVV.

The chain couples TRBV5-5 to TRBJ2-3; 9 positions match TRBD1. From germline, CDR1 is SGHKS and CDR2 YYEKEE (reference sequence). The J segment lost 5 bases and the V segment lost 4 bases, leaving 8 bases of the junction unmatched. The CDR3 has 15 residues. The chain's CDR3 is CASSGPGQGRDTQYF. Written as DNA, the CDR3 is TGTGCCAGCAGCGGACCGGGACAGGGCAGAGATACGCAGTATTTT.

This chain joins TRBV7-9 and TRBJ2-3; TRBD1 aligns across 8 bases. The ends lost 4 bases at V and 4 bases at J; junction bases unmatched: 4. CDR3 size: 14 residues. Germline V gene sequence: CDR1 SEHNR, CDR2 FQNEAQ (reference sequence). CDR3 sequence (DNA): TGTGCCAGCAGCTCACTGACAGGGGCAGATACGCAGTATTTT. This sequence encodes CASSSLTGADTQYF.

This chain joins TRBV3-1 (or the pseudogene TRBV3-2) and TRBJ2-7, with a tentative D call TRBD1 (5 bases). This CDR3 contains 15 residues. The V gene's germline CDR1 is LGHDT and CDR2 YNNKEL (reference sequence). V gave up 2 bases and J gave up 5 bases, with 16 bases separating them. CDR3 sequence: CASSQPGRPPHEQYF. Here the CDR3 DNA reads TGTGCCAGCAGCCAACCAGGGCGACCCCCCCACGAGCAGTACTTC.

The CDR3 coding sequence is TGTGCCAGTAGTATAAAGTTAACTTCCCCCACGGATACGCAGTATTTT. It translates to CASSIKLTSPTDTQYF. The V and J genes are TRBV19 and TRBJ2-3; D uncertain. V lost 2 bases and J 6 bases, leaving 18 bases between the germline ends. Germline V CDR1 and CDR2: LNHDA, SQIVND (reference sequence). The CDR3 loop spans 16 amino acids.

The chain carries TRBV5-1 and TRBJ1-3, with D uncertain. CDR3 size: 13 residues. V was trimmed by 4 bases and J by 4 bases, leaving 9 bases between them. Germline V CDR1 and CDR2: SGHRS, YFSETQ. The CDR3 sequence: CASSNPTGNTIYF. The CDR3 nucleotides read TGCGCCAGCAGCAACCCAACAGGAAACACCATATATTTT.

This clone was detected a few times. This chain links TRBV4-1 with TRBJ2-5; D is undetermined. Germline V lookup: CDR1 MGHRA, CDR2 YSYEKL. The CDR3 covers 11 residues. The V and J ends lost 0 bases and 7 bases respectively, with 3 bases between them. The CDR3 is CASSQERTQYF. In nucleotides, the CDR3 is TGCGCCAGCAGCCAAGAGAGGACCCAGTACTTC.

The chain carries TRBV19 and TRBJ2-1; 8 bases line up with TRBD1. Germline CDR1 LNHDA, CDR2 SQIVND (reference sequence). V dropped 3 bases and J dropped 8; count of bases not matched to a gene: 9. The CDR3 loop spans 15 amino acids. The CDR3 nucleotides are TGTGCCAGTAGTATGGGGACAGGACCGACGGATGAGCAGTTCTTC. Protein product: CASSMGTGPTDEQFF.

The V and J genes are TRBV27 and TRBJ1-1; D is possibly TRBD1 (5 bases). With 6 bases removed from V and 5 bases from J, the gap between germline ends came to 16 bases. From germline, CDR1 is MNHEY and CDR2 SMNVEV (reference sequence). This CDR3 is built from 14 residues. The CDR3 loop is CASRNREGLTEAFF. The CDR3 coding sequence is TGTGCCAGCAGAAATCGGGAGGGGTTGACTGAAGCTTTCTTT.

This chain connects TRBV18 to TRBJ2-1; D unclear. Trimming pared 1 base from V and 2 bases from J, leaving 9 bases between. Germline V CDR1 and CDR2: KGHSH, LQKENI. The CDR3 is 15 amino acids. The CDR3 DNA follows: TGTGCCAGCTCACCACTCGCGTCTGCCTACAATGAGCAGTTCTTC. The encoded protein is CASSPLASAYNEQFF.

The chain combines TRBV7-9 with TRBJ1-2, with a tentative D call TRBD1 (6 bases). Germline CDR1 SEHNR, CDR2 FQNEAQ (reference sequence). V lost 7 bases and J 5 bases, leaving 32 bases between the germline ends. The CDR3 totals 19 residues. CDR3 DNA: TGTGCCAGCAACAATCGGGATACAAAGACAGGCCCTATTTTATATGGCTACACCTTC. Amino acids: CASNNRDTKTGPILYGYTF.

This chain links TRBV5-4 with TRBJ1-1; TRBD1 aligns across 8 bases. Germline values: CDR1 SGHNT, CDR2 YYREEE (reference sequence). CDR3 size: 13 residues. The ends lost 2 bases at V and 5 bases at J; junction bases unmatched: 2. In DNA form, the CDR3 reads TGTGCCAGCAGCTTCACAGGGGGGACTGAAGCTTTCTTT. It translates to CASSFTGGTEAFF.

The chain has TRBV7-9 and TRBJ1-5; D not resolved. The CDR3 is made up of 13 amino acids. V was trimmed by 4 bases and J by 5 bases, leaving 9 bases between them. The germline V gene has CDR1 SEHNR and CDR2 FQNEAQ (reference sequence). The CDR3 is CASSSAGDQPQHF. CDR3 coding DNA: TGTGCCAGCAGCTCTGCGGGAGATCAGCCCCAGCATTTT.

V is TRBV6-5 and J is TRBJ1-3; D gene unclear. V was pared by 6 bases and J by 3 bases, with 15 bases between. Germline-derived CDR1 and CDR2 are MNHEY and SVGAGI. There are 15 residues in the CDR3. The CDR3, as DNA: TGTGCCAGCAGCGCGGACTTAGGTGGTGGAAACACCATATATTTT. It encodes CASSADLGGGNTIYF.

This chain links TRBV28 with TRBJ1-2; no clear D gene. The CDR3 is 14 amino acids. V dropped 5 bases and J dropped 5 bases, with 15 bases sitting between them. Germline V gives CDR1 MDHEN, CDR2 SYDVKM. CDR3 in amino acids: CASSKPGIGYGYTF. Here the CDR3 DNA reads TGTGCCAGCAGTAAACCGGGGATCGGGTATGGCTACACCTTC.

J is TRBJ2-5 and V is TRBV6-5; TRBD1 matches 8 bases. With V trimmed by 7 bases and J by 5 bases, 12 bases remained unmatched. Germline loops: CDR1 MNHEY, CDR2 SVGAGI. The CDR3 has 15 amino acids. The CDR3 DNA follows: TGTGCCAGCACCCCGCCGGGCAGGGGGCAGGAGACCCAGTACTTC. Translation gives CASTPPGRGQETQYF.

The V and J genes are TRBV27 and TRBJ2-3, with D possibly matching TRBD2 (5 bases). V was trimmed by 5 bases and J by 5 bases, leaving 11 bases between them. The germline V gene encodes CDR1 MNHEY and CDR2 SMNVEV (reference sequence). The CDR3 is 13 amino acids. The CDR3 nucleotides read TGTGCCAGCAGTCCCCTAGCAGGAGATACGCAGTATTTT. Amino acids: CASSPLAGDTQYF.

The table lists this clone with a few counts. The J gene is TRBJ1-6, the V gene TRBV9; tentative D call: TRBD1 (6 bases). Deletions cut 3 bases from V and 8 bases from J, with 9 bases between. The CDR3 length is 13 residues. From germline, CDR1 is SGDLS and CDR2 YYNGEE. CDR3 residues: CASSDRADSPLHF. The CDR3 region has the DNA TGTGCCAGCAGCGACAGGGCGGATTCACCCCTCCACTTT.

This chain connects TRBV6-2 or TRBV6-3 to TRBJ2-2; D perhaps matches TRBD1 (5 bases). The length of the CDR3 is 16 residues. Trimming left V 3 bases short and J 0 bases short, with 11 bases between. Germline V gives CDR1 MNHEY, CDR2 SVGEGT. The CDR3 DNA sequence: TGTGCCAGCAGTTATATTGGGGCGCCGAACACCGGGGAGCTGTTTTTT. Its protein product is CASSYIGAPNTGELFF.

The chain has TRBV19 and TRBJ2-5; D is unresolved. Trimming removed 8 bases from V and 1 base from J, with 11 bases in between. The germline CDR1 and CDR2 sequences are LNHDA and SQIVND (reference sequence). The length of the CDR3 is 13 residues. The DNA of the CDR3 is TGTGCCAGTCAGGATTCATCCCAAGAGACCCAGTACTTC. It translates to CASQDSSQETQYF.

Here the CDR3 reads CASSPLRLASYNEQFF. Here the CDR3 DNA reads TGTGCCAGCTCACCCCTCCGACTAGCGAGCTACAATGAGCAGTTCTTC. The chain combines TRBV18 with TRBJ2-1; 8 bases line up with TRBD2. CDR1 is KGHSH and CDR2 is LQKENI in the germline V gene. With V trimmed by 3 bases and J by 3 bases, 7 bases remained unmatched. The CDR3 spans 16 residues.